This T cell receptor (beta chain) was sequenced during a study of read filtering for tumor transcriptome and immune sequencing. Study-wide context: IR-seq gave about 3.5 to 11 million TCR reads per sample; RNA-seq gave about 80 to 1,400.

Notes on the study in general: Sorted CD138-negative bone marrow cells were not purified T cells.

Germline V gene lookup returns CDR1 MDHEN and CDR2 SYDVKM. The CDR3 length is 15 residues. The V end lost 4 bases, the J end lost 1 base, and 11 bases lay between the germline ends. Notes on this clonotype: The antigen is unknown.

The library was built from about 0.4 ug RNA with molecular barcoded adaptors for alpha/delta and beta/gamma chains. Via MiXCR, TCRdb re-called the reads, giving one row per CDR3 protein. The sample consists of 75,000 to 95,000 distinct CDR3 sequences, 20% to 25% of them appearing once. The sequenced sample consisted of a population of CD138-negative cells sorted from bone marrow. This rearrangement joins TRBV28 to TRBJ1-3; D gene unclear. This sequence originates from a donor at least 40 years old with multiple myeloma. The CDR3 here is CASSSGGASGNTIYF. The DNA for the CDR3 is TGTGCCAGCAGTTCGGGCGGAGCGTCTGGAAACACCATATATTTT. Looking up the rest from reference TRBV28 and TRBJ1-3 gives the full variable domain: DVKVTQSSRYLVKRTGEKVFLECVQDMDHENMFWYRQDPGLGLRLIYFSYDVKMKEKGDIPEGYSVSREKKERFSLILESASTNQTSMYLCASSSGGASGNTIYFGEGSWLTVV.